This T cell receptor (beta chain) was identified during a study of blood T cell repertoires in COVID-19 (TCRdb year 2020). For the wider study: The collaborator samples originated in the United States, Italy and Spain and spanned the acute and convalescent phases of COVID-19. Samples were obtained from the ongoing ImmuneRACE study (first 160 participants) and from roughly 1,300 subjects provided by 6 global collaborators. The prospective study material was composed of cDNA or gDNA derived from T cells, B-cell-depleted T cells, or PBMCs. The repertoires were made available in a free public database intended to serve as a resource for research on the immune response to SARS-CoV-2. HLA class I and class II types, where available, came from metadata supplied by the sample provider rather than from assay-based typing. The dataset comprised deeply sampled blood TCRbeta repertoires from subjects exposed to, actively infected with, or recovered from COVID-19. A de-identified subject ID, COVID-19 status, age in years and sex were almost always included in the sample metadata.

On this clone itself: Its antigen is still unknown. Per-nucleotide qualities are absent, and no much larger clonotype sits a single base away.

The research as a whole found: Clinical and demographic metadata were provided uncurated, with the amount varying by source and participant.

The immunoSEQ Assay, a bias-controlled multiplex PCR, was used to amplify TCRbeta CDR3 regions from genomic DNA. Processing in the source paper ran as follows. Within the assay, amplification of reference gene primers was used to estimate how many nucleated cells each sample contained. Sequence reads were collapsed and filtered to measure the absolute abundance of every unique TCRbeta CDR3 rearrangement. Productive Simpson clonality was computed per sample as the square root of Simpson's diversity index over productive rearrangements. The clones in this table, taken by TCRdb from immuneACCESS, are in-frame only. Not every clone is retained; where verified, under half of the shortfall comes from an unresolved V gene, and the cause of the rest is unknown. For V, J and clone size, that table is used; D and trimming come from the DNA. The sample data list some 670,000 clones, and approximately 90% of these were observed just once. Jointly, the top ten make up about 0.24% of the sample.

The collaborating institutions used their own protocols to collect whole blood in K2EDTA tubes. For TCRbeta analysis, collaborators shipped samples as frozen whole blood, isolated PBMCs, or DNA extracted from either of those sample types. Reading the germline V gene gives CDR1 SGHTA and CDR2 FQGTGA. Trimming at the junction amounts to 7 bases on V and 2 bases on J, and the germline ends lie 19 bases apart. The CDR3, cysteine through phenylalanine, is 16 amino acids long. This entry keeps only the CDR3 DNA: 48 bases, framed from base 1. Sequencing was performed on peripheral blood. Here the chain combines TRBV7-3 and TRBJ2-3; TRBD2 could be the D gene, as 5 bases match. The source of this sequence is a woman aged 18-29 years with acute or convalescent COVID-19. The sequenced DNA: TGTGCCAGCACCTCAGAACCGGGGATTTCCACAGATACGCAGTATTTT. This yields the protein CASTSEPGISTDTQYF.